This entry lists 10 T cell receptor beta chains sequenced from one sample in a study of control samples from healthy donors and cancer patients (dated by TCRdb to about 2020). Library generation was performed with the immunoSEQ multiplex PCR assay. TCRdb took this table from immuneACCESS and kept in-frame rearrangements with V and J called. Such tables lack part of the clones; where checked against another copy, unresolved V genes explain under half of the gap, and the rest is unexplained. The sample has 90,000 to 95,000 clones on record, about 82% of them singletons. The top ten hold approximately 20% of the sample. Sequencing was carried out using blood. These receptors all stem from a man aged 25-40 years in good health.

This clone occurred a few times. The chain joins TRBV11-1 to TRBJ2-4, with 8 bases matching TRBD1. After removal of 0 bases from V and 6 bases from J, the junction contained 4 bases not matched to a gene. The CDR3 runs 15 residues. Germline CDR1 and CDR2: SGHAT and FQDESV (reference sequence). CDR3 residues: CASSLAGQGANIQYF. CDR3 coding DNA: TGTGCCAGCAGCTTAGCGGGGCAGGGGGCAAACATTCAGTACTTC.

The DNA for the CDR3 is TGTGCCAGCTGTCTGGGCGCGGAGACCCAGTACTTC. Protein sequence: CASCLGAETQYF. The chain couples TRBV12-3 or TRBV12-4 to TRBJ2-5, with D hard to call. The CDR3 runs 12 residues. The V and J ends lost 8 bases and 5 bases respectively, with 12 bases between them.

The rearrangement uses TRBV19 and TRBJ1-1; TRBD1 matches at 9 bases. Germline V CDR1 and CDR2: LNHDA, SQIVND (reference sequence). V dropped 6 bases and J dropped 5; count of bases not matched to a gene: 10. There are 15 residues in the CDR3. CDR3 sequence reads: CASRGGQGFGTEAFF. For the CDR3, the DNA is TGTGCCAGTAGGGGGGGACAGGGTTTCGGGACTGAAGCTTTCTTT.

This clone was picked up a small number of times. The CDR3 DNA follows: TGTGCCAGCAGCTTAGTTGTAGGTACAGGGGGCAGTCAGCCCCAGCATTTT. Its translation is CASSLVVGTGGSQPQHF. V usage is TRBV7-2 and J usage is TRBJ1-5; 9 bases agree with TRBD1. The germline CDR1 and CDR2 sequences are SGHTA and FQGNSA. The trim removed 1 base at V and 6 bases at J, leaving 10 bases unmatched. The CDR3 runs 17 residues.

This chain joins TRBV7-9 and TRBJ2-6; D unresolved. This CDR3 has 13 amino acids. From germline, CDR1 is SEHNR and CDR2 FQNEAQ (reference sequence). The V gene lost 5 bases and the J gene lost 1 base, with 3 bases spanning the gap. The CDR3 loop reads CASSKSGANVLTF. The DNA for the CDR3 is TGTGCCAGCAGCAAATCTGGGGCCAACGTCCTGACTTTC.

The rearrangement uses TRBV7-3 and TRBJ2-1, with TRBD2 matching over 7 bases. This CDR3 spans 19 amino acids. Germline CDR1 and CDR2: SGHTA and FQGTGA. Germline trimming cut 1 base from V and 0 bases from J; bases unmatched to any gene: 12. CDR3 region: CASSLKPWGTTFSYNEQFF. The CDR3 region has the DNA TGTGCCAGCAGCTTAAAGCCGTGGGGGACTACCTTCTCCTACAATGAGCAGTTCTTC.

The chain combines TRBV5-4 with TRBJ2-5; D unclear. V gave up 2 bases and J gave up 7 bases, with 12 bases separating them. There are 13 residues in the CDR3. Germline CDR1 is SGHNT and CDR2 is YYREEE (reference sequence). The CDR3 is CASSFRNKGTQYF. CDR3 nucleotide sequence: TGTGCCAGCAGCTTTCGAAACAAGGGGACCCAGTACTTC.

V gene TRBV12-5 combines with J gene TRBJ2-7, with D hard to call. The CDR3 runs 14 residues. V lost 0 bases and J 5 bases, leaving 11 bases between the germline ends. Germline CDR1 reads LGHNT; CDR2 reads FRNRAP. CDR3 protein: CASGLVTAEDEQYF. DNA of the CDR3: TGTGCTAGTGGTTTGGTAACGGCAGAAGACGAGCAGTACTTC.

In DNA, the CDR3 is TGTGCCAGCAGTTTATTACTGGGTAGCTCCTATAATTCACCCCTCCACTTT. Protein: CASSLLLGSSYNSPLHF. This rearrangement joins TRBV28 to TRBJ1-6; D remains unclear. The V gene lost 1 base and the J gene lost 0 bases, with 10 bases spanning the gap. Germline V lookup: CDR1 MDHEN, CDR2 SYDVKM. The CDR3 has 17 amino acids.

This clone showed up just once. J is TRBJ1-2 and V is TRBV5-5; perhaps TRBD1 as D (6 bases). CDR1 is SGHKS and CDR2 is YYEKEE in the germline V gene (reference sequence). This CDR3 region has 15 residues. V gave up 4 bases and J gave up 4 bases, with 17 bases separating them. The CDR3 protein is CASSGTGKGSYGYTF. The CDR3 DNA follows: TGTGCCAGCAGCGGTACAGGGAAAGGAAGCTATGGCTACACCTTC.